This TCR beta chain was sequenced for a study of OX40 agonist ivuxolimab in advanced cancers. The CDR3 covers 19 residues. Germline V gene data show CDR1 as LNHDA and CDR2 as SQIVND (reference sequence). V gave up 4 bases and J gave up 3 bases; unmatched junction bases: 19. The assay was immunoSEQ multiplex PCR, and TCRdb's table has in-frame clones only and misses some. The sample gives approximately 56,000 clones, roughly nine tenths of which show up once; 11% to 15% is in the top ten. This chain connects TRBV19 to TRBJ2-7; 9 bases match TRBD1. Sequencing used CD4+ or CD8+ T cells sorted from blood, obtained in a trial of the OX40 agonist ivuxolimab. The clonotype originates from an adult with an advanced solid tumor such as melanoma, head and neck, liver or kidney cancer. CDR3 sequence: CASSTLQGAPVGDLYEQYF. The CDR3 DNA is TGTGCCAGTAGTACTCTACAGGGGGCGCCTGTGGGGGACCTCTACGAGCAGTACTTC. Together with reference TRBV19 and TRBJ2-7, the CDR3 gives the full variable domain: DGGITQSPKYLFRKEGQNVTLSCEQNLNHDAMYWYRQDPGQGLRLIYYSQIVNDFQKGDIAEGYSVSREKKESFPLTVTSAQKNPTAFYLCASSTLQGAPVGDLYEQYFGPGTRLTVT.